The 24 T cell receptor beta chains below all came from one sample that was sequenced in a study of T cells in Graves' hyperthyroidism and ophthalmopathy. TCR beta CDR3 sequences were amplified from RNA transcripts. The HTBI primer set drove a first-round RT-PCR of the TCR CDR3. Each CDR3 protein is one row after TCRdb ran MiXCR on the multiplex PCR reads. This table has over 450,000 distinct CDR3 sequences, over 13% appearing once. The sample taken for sequencing was blood. Source of these receptors: a young woman with Graves' hyperthyroidism.

This clonotype appeared many times. The chain couples TRBV20-1 to TRBJ1-2; D is unclear. V shed 0 bases and J shed 6 bases, with 8 bases lying between them. Germline V lookup: CDR1 DFQATT, CDR2 SNEGSKA (reference sequence). The CDR3 has 12 residues. CDR3 sequence reads: CSARDSRDGYTF. CDR3 coding DNA: TGCAGTGCTAGAGATTCAAGAGATGGCTACACCTTC.

The sample holds a few counts of this clonotype. This chain joins TRBV27 and TRBJ2-3; D might be TRBD1 (5 bases). CDR3 length: 15 amino acids. Germline loops: CDR1 MNHEY, CDR2 SMNVEV (reference sequence). V gave up 5 bases and J gave up 1 base, with 13 bases separating them. The CDR3 loop is CASSPRQPRTDTQYF. DNA of the CDR3: TGTGCCAGCAGTCCCAGACAGCCCCGCACAGATACGCAGTATTTT.

V usage is TRBV7-8 and J usage is TRBJ1-3; D perhaps matches TRBD1 (5 bases). This CDR3 contains 16 residues. Germline V gene lookup returns CDR1 SGHVS and CDR2 FQNEAQ. V dropped 1 base and J dropped 0 bases, with 10 bases sitting between them. CDR3 DNA sequence: TGTGCCAGCAGCTTAGGTGGGGCGAGCTCTGGAAACACCATATATTTT. It specifies CASSLGGASSGNTIYF.

This clonotype was recorded many times. V gene TRBV3-1 combines with J gene TRBJ1-1; D is unresolved. The germline V and J ends were trimmed by 3 bases and 11 bases, with 16 bases remaining between them. The CDR3 has 13 residues. Germline loops: CDR1 LGHDT, CDR2 YNNKEL (reference sequence). The CDR3 coding sequence is TGTGCCAGCAGCCAGGGCGAAAGGAAAGGGGCTTTCTTT. As protein: CASSQGERKGAFF.

This clonotype has more than one count but fewer than ten. V and J are TRBV5-1 and TRBJ1-2, with D possibly TRBD1 on 6 matching bases. The V gene lost 0 bases and the J gene lost 4 bases, with 13 bases spanning the gap. This CDR3 has 15 residues. Per the germline V gene, CDR1 is SGHRS and CDR2 is YFSETQ. This CDR3 reads CASSLERTAGYGYTF. CDR3 nucleotide sequence: TGCGCCAGCAGCTTGGAGCGGACAGCGGGCTATGGCTACACCTTC.

This clonotype was seen many times. This chain joins TRBV30 and TRBJ1-1; D is unclear. The V gene's germline CDR1 is GTSNPN and CDR2 SVGIG (reference sequence). The CDR3 spans 10 residues. Deletions cut 1 base from V and 11 bases from J, with 8 bases between. CDR3 in DNA: TGTGCCTGGAGTGGAGCGGGGGCTTTCTTT. This sequence encodes CAWSGAGAFF.

The chain uses TRBV19 and TRBJ2-7, with a tentative D call TRBD2 (6 bases). The V end was cut by 3 bases, the J end by 3 bases, with 18 bases between. Germline assignment: CDR1 LNHDA and CDR2 SQIVND (reference sequence). The CDR3 sequence is 16 residues long. The CDR3: CASSMISGATLYEQYF. CDR3 nucleotides: TGTGCCAGTAGTATGATTAGCGGTGCCACCCTCTACGAGCAGTACTTC.

This clonotype was seen repeatedly, ten times or more. The rearrangement links TRBV20-1 to TRBJ2-1, with 9 bases matching TRBD2. The CDR3 covers 16 residues. Germline loops: CDR1 DFQATT, CDR2 SNEGSKA (reference sequence). V was clipped by 0 bases and J by 0 bases; unmatched bases: 3. As DNA, the CDR3 is TGCAGTGCTAGAGATCTTAGCGGGAGCTCCTACAATGAGCAGTTCTTC. This translates into CSARDLSGSSYNEQFF.

At least ten counts were recorded for this clonotype. The chain is built from TRBV9 and TRBJ2-2, with 8 positions matching TRBD1. This CDR3 region has 14 residues. V lost 3 bases and J lost 6; bases outside the gene matches: 4. Germline lookup yields CDR1 SGDLS and CDR2 YYNGEE. The CDR3 DNA is TGTGCCAGCAGCGGACCACAGGGGGCCGGGGAGCTGTTTTTT. Its translation is CASSGPQGAGELFF. The whole variable domain, remainder taken from reference TRBV9 and TRBJ2-2, is DSGVTQTPKHLITATGQRVTLRCSPRSGDLSVYWYQQSLDQGLQFLIQYYNGEERAKGNILERFSAQQFPDLHSELNLSSLELGDSALYFCASSGPQGAGELFFGEGSRLTVL.

The V call is TRBV10-1, the J call TRBJ2-3, with TRBD2 identical over 14 bases. With V trimmed by 3 bases and J by 4 bases, 6 bases remained unmatched. The CDR3 consists of 17 residues. CDR1 and CDR2 from the germline V gene are WNHNN and SYGVQD (reference sequence). In DNA form, the CDR3 reads TGCGCCAGCAGTGAACTGGGACTAGCGGGAGCCCCAGATACGCAGTATTTT. This encodes CASSELGLAGAPDTQYF.

This clonotype was detected many times. The chain has TRBV20-1 and TRBJ2-7; no reliable D call. Germline CDR1 is DFQATT and CDR2 is SNEGSKA (reference sequence). Trimming pared 1 base from V and 4 bases from J, leaving 14 bases between. The CDR3 covers 14 residues. CDR3: CSARGERHPYEQYF. CDR3 bases: TGCAGTGCTAGAGGCGAGAGACACCCATACGAGCAGTACTTC.

At least ten counts were recorded for this clonotype. The rearrangement joins TRBV7-8 to TRBJ2-5; 7 bases agree with TRBD2. Germline loops: CDR1 SGHVS, CDR2 FQNEAQ. The CDR3 runs 14 residues. Trimming cost V 3 bases and J 3 bases; bases outside gene matches: 4. The CDR3 nucleotides read TGTGCCAGCAGCTTCAGGGCGGGGGAAGAGACCCAGTACTTC. Translation: CASSFRAGEETQYF.

This clonotype appeared a few times. The V call is TRBV29-1, the J call TRBJ2-6; D is ambiguous. Deletions cut 3 bases from V and 0 bases from J, with 12 bases between. Germline assignment: CDR1 SQVTM and CDR2 ANQGSEA. The CDR3 extends over 16 amino acids. The CDR3, as DNA: TGCAGCGTTGACCGGATAGGGCTCTCTGGGGCCAACGTCCTGACTTTC. It specifies CSVDRIGLSGANVLTF.

As for this clonotype: Since a much larger clone is just one base distant, this may be a read error. The chain uses TRBV12-3 or TRBV12-4 and TRBJ2-7; 8 bases match TRBD1. The CDR3 totals 14 residues. Unmatched junction bases numbered 6, after V lost 6 bases and J lost 2 bases. This chain's CDR3 is CASSLTGGTYEQYV. In nucleotides, the CDR3 is TGTGCCAGCAGCCTCACAGGGGGGACCTACGAGCAGTACGTC.

This chain joins TRBV28 and TRBJ1-5; a weak D match, TRBD1 (5 bases). The CDR3 contains 14 residues. Trimming shortened V by 10 bases and J by 0 bases, and 13 bases separated the two germline ends. From germline, CDR1 is MDHEN and CDR2 SYDVKM. The CDR3: CATQGVNSNQPQHF. In DNA, the CDR3 is TGTGCCACCCAGGGAGTAAATAGCAATCAGCCCCAGCATTTT.

There are many counts of this clonotype. The CDR3 DNA reads as TGTGCCTGGAACCCAGGGTACGGTCAGCCCCAGCATTTT. It is translated as CAWNPGYGQPQHF. The gene calls are TRBV30 and TRBJ1-5, with a weak D call TRBD1 (5 bases). V dropped 4 bases and J dropped 6 bases, with 13 bases sitting between them. CDR1 is GTSNPN, CDR2 SVGIG, per germline (reference sequence). The CDR3 loop spans 13 amino acids.

In this sample, this clonotype turned up many times. The chain recombines TRBV18 with TRBJ2-5, with a weak D call TRBD1 (5 bases). Per germline, CDR1 KGHSH and CDR2 LQKENI. CDR3 size: 14 residues. V was trimmed by 2 bases and J by 2 bases, leaving 9 bases between them. Written as DNA, the CDR3 is TGTGCCAGCTCACCAGGGCCAGGGCAAGAGACCCAGTACTTC. Encoded protein: CASSPGPGQETQYF.

This clonotype has a count of ten or more. The chain carries TRBV11-2 and TRBJ1-2; the match to TRBD1 covers 7 bases. J gave up 5 bases and V 5 bases, and 5 bases lay outside the gene matches. This CDR3 is 13 amino acids long. Looked up from germline, CDR1 is SGHAT and CDR2 is FQNNGV. In DNA form, the CDR3 reads TGTGCCAGCAGCCCGGGACAGTCGTATGGCTACACCTTC. Its protein product is CASSPGQSYGYTF.

The rearrangement uses TRBV5-6 and TRBJ1-5; TRBD1 matches at 8 bases. Germline-derived CDR1 and CDR2 are SGHDT and YYEEEE. The CDR3 is 15 amino acids. V was clipped by 4 bases and J by 3 bases; unmatched bases: 6. As DNA, the CDR3 is TGTGCCAGCAGCAGCAGGGGGCACCTCAATCAGCCCCAGCATTTT. Amino acids: CASSSRGHLNQPQHF.

This clonotype was found a few times. The rearrangement uses TRBV19 and TRBJ1-2; D remains unclear. Germline-derived CDR1 and CDR2 are LNHDA and SQIVND (reference sequence). The germline V and J ends were trimmed by 2 bases and 4 bases, with 11 bases remaining between them. The CDR3 consists of 14 residues. The CDR3 bases are TGTGCCAGTAGTATACCGGATCCCCCCTATGGCTACACCTTC. Amino acids: CASSIPDPPYGYTF.

In this sample, this clonotype turned up a few times. A read error may produce the germline difference seen at one junction end. The chain combines TRBV27 with TRBJ2-3; D call uncertain. The CDR3 has 11 amino acids. From germline, CDR1 is MNHEY and CDR2 SMNVEV (reference sequence). The DNA for the CDR3 is TGTGCCAGCTCATTTTCTGATATGCAGTATTTT. Translation: CASSFSDMQYF.

This clonotype has just one count. The final CDR3 position lacks the conserved phenylalanine or tryptophan, pointing to a likely read error. The rearrangement joins TRBV19 to TRBJ2-5; 7 bases agree with TRBD1. CDR3 length: 16 residues. Per the germline V gene, CDR1 is LNHDA and CDR2 is SQIVND (reference sequence). With V trimmed by 5 bases and J by 5 bases, 14 bases remained unmatched. CDR3 sequence (DNA): TGTGCCAGTAGTCCTCGACAGGGTTCTTGGGAGGAGACCCAGTACCTC. The encoded protein is CASSPRQGSWEETQYL.

At least ten counts were recorded for this clonotype. Here the CDR3 reads CATSDQVRPSNEQFF. The CDR3 DNA reads as TGTGCCACCAGTGATCAGGTCCGACCTTCCAATGAGCAGTTCTTC. The chain recombines TRBV24-1 with TRBJ2-1; D is uncertain. CDR1 KGHDR and CDR2 SFDVKD come from the germline V gene. The CDR3 is 15 residues long. The V end lost 3 bases, the J end lost 6 bases, and 14 bases lay between the germline ends.

There are many counts of this clonotype. The gene calls are TRBV19 and TRBJ2-5; 8 nucleotides align to TRBD1. CDR3 length equals 15 residues. Per the germline V gene, CDR1 is LNHDA and CDR2 is SQIVND (reference sequence). V shed 9 bases and J 4 bases; nucleotides not matched to a gene: 13. The CDR3 region has the DNA TGTGCCAGCGCTCACAGGGACAGGCGGGGAGAGACCCAGTACTTC. This gives the protein CASAHRDRRGETQYF.